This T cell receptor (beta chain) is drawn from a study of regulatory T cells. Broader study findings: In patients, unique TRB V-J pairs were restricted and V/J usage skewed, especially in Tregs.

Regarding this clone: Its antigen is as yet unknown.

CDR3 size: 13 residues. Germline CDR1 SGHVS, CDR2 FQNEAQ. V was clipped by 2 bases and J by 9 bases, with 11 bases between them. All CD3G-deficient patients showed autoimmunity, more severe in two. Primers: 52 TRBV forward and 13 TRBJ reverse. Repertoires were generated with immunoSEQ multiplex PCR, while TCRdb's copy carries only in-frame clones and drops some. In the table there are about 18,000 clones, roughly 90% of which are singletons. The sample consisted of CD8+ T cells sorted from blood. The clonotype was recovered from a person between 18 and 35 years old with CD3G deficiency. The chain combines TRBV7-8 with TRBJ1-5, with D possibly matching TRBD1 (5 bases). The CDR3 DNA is TGTGCCAGCAGCTTAAGTGCGGGACGGCCCCAGCATTTT. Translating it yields CASSLSAGRPQHF. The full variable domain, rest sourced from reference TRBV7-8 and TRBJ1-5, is GAGVSQSPRYKVAKRGQDVALRCDPISGHVSLFWYQQALGQGPEFLTYFQNEAQLDKSGLPSDRFFAERPEGSVSTLKIQRTQQEDSAVYLCASSLSAGRPQHFGDGTRLSIL.